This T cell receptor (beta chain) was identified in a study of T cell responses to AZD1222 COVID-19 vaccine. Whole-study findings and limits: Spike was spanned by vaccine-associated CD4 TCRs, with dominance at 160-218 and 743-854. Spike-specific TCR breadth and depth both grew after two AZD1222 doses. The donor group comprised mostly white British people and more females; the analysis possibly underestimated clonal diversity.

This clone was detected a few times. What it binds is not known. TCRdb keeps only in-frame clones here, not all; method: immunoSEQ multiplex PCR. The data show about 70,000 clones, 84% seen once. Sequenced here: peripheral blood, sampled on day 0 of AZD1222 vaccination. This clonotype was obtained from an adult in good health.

The CDR3 sequence is CASSEGLAGISYEQYF. DNA for the CDR3: TGTGCCAGCAGCGAAGGACTAGCGGGGATATCCTACGAGCAGTACTTC. The V gene is TRBV11-2, the J gene TRBJ2-7, with 12 bases that match TRBD2. The length of the CDR3 is 16 residues. Germline lookup yields CDR1 SGHAT and CDR2 FQNNGV. Losses at the gene ends were 5 bases for V and 1 base for J; bases not matched to a gene: 6.